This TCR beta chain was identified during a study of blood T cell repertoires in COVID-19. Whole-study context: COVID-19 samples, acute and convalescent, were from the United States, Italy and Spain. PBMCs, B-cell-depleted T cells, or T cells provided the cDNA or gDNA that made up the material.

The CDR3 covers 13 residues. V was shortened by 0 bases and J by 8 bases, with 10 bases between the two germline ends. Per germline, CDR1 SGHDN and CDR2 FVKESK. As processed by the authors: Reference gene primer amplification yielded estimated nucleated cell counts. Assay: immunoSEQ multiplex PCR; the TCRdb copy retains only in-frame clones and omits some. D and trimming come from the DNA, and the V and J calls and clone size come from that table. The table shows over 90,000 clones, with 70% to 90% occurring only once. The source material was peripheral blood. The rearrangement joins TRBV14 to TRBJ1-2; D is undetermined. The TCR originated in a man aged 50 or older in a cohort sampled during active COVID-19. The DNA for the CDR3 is TGTGCCAGCAGCCAAGAAGCATCCCGGGGCTACACCTTC. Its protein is CASSQEASRGYTF.